This TCR beta chain came from a study of T cells after yellow fever vaccination. Study as a whole: SMART-Seq v4 Ultra Low Input served to prepare low-cell-number fractions.

TCRdb fed the 5' RACE reads into MiXCR, producing one record per CDR3 protein. The repertoire holds roughly 300,000 distinct CDR3 sequences, around 6.8% seen once, with over 15% in the top ten. Note on this clonotype: Its antigen is not known.

The trim removed 2 bases at V and 5 bases at J, leaving 6 bases unmatched. CDR3 size: 14 residues. CDR1 is SGHRS, CDR2 YFSETQ, per germline. General study findings and limits: Researchers cautioned that FACS-sorted repertoires could harbor abundant clonotypes contaminating from the bulk population. Few clonotypes appeared in both CD4 and CD8 compartments. Subsequent booster samples again held most clones from primary vaccination (nearly 98% CD4, about 86% CD8).

Sequencing was performed on PBMCs, taken more than 40 days after the first yellow fever vaccination. The genes are TRBV5-1 and TRBJ2-7; 8 nucleotides align to TRBD2. The TCR was taken from a man aged 18 to 29 who received the YFV17D yellow fever vaccine. The DNA for the CDR3 is TGCGCCAGCAGCTTCGCGGGGGGAGGAGACGAGCAGTACTTC. Its protein product is CASSFAGGGDEQYF.